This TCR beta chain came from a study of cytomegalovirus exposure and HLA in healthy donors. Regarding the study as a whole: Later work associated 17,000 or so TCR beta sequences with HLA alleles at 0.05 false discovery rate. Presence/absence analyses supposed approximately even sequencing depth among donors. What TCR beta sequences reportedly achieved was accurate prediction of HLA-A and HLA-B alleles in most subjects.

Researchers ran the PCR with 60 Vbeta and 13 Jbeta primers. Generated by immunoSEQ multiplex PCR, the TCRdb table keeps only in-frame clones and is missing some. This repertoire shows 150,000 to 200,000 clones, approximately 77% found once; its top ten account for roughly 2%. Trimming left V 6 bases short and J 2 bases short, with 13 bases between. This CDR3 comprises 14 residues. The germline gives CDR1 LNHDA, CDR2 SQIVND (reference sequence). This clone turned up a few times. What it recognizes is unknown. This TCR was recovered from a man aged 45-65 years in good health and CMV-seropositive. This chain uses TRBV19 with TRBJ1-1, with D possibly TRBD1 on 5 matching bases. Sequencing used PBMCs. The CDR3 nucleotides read TGTGCCAGTAGATCACTATGGGGCAACACTGAAGCTTTCTTT. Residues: CASRSLWGNTEAFF.